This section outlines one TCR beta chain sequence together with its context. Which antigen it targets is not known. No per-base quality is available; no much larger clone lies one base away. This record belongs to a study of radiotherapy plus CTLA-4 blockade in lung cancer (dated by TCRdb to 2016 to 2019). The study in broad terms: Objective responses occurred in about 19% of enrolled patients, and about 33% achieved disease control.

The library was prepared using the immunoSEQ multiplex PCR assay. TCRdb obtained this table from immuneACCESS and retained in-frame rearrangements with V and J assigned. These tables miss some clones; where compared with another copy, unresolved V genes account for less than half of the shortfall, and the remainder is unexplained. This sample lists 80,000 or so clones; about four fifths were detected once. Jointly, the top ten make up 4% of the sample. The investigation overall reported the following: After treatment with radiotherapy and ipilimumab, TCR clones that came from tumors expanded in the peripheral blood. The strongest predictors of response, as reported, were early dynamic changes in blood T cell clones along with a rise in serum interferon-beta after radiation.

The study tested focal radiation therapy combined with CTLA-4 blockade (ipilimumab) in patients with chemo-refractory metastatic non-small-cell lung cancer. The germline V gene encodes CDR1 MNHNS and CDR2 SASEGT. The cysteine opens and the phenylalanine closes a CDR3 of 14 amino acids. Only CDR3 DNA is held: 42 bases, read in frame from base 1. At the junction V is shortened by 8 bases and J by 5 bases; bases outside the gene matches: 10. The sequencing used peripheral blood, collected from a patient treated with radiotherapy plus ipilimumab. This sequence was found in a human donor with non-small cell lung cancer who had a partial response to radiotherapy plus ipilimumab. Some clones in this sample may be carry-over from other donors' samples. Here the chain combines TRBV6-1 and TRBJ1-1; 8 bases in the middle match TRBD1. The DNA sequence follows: TGTGCCAGCGCGCACAGGGGGATTTCTACTGAAGCTTTCTTT. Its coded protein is CASAHRGISTEAFF.